The clone carrying this T cell receptor (beta chain) was observed a single time. Its antigen is as yet unknown. The CDR3 spans 14 residues. Germline CDR1 reads SGHRS; CDR2 reads YFSETQ. Trimming stripped 0 bases from V and 2 bases from J, with 6 bases between. These data originate in a study of shared clonotypes between healthy human individuals. Per the study methods: Because ImmunoSEQ provided only junction sequences with no quality scores, the filtering differed. Assay used: immunoSEQ multiplex PCR; TCRdb lists only in-frame clones, some missing. The V and J calls and clone size were taken over from that table, and D and trimming were inferred from the DNA. The sample lists 550,000 to 700,000 clones; roughly 72% were seen once. Splitting the CD4+ cells yielded a CD45RA+ naive subset and a CD45RA-negative memory subset. Study-wide findings and caveats: Non-shared clonotypes showed lower generation probabilities than clonotypes common to all four donors.

This receptor was identified in a woman in her 30s in good health. The genes are TRBV5-1 and TRBJ1-3; no firm D call. Sequencing input: memory CD4+ T cells sorted from blood. Subset noted: CD45RA-negative fraction. This CDR3 reads CASSLAGAGNTIYF. The CDR3 nucleotides read TGCGCCAGCAGCTTGGCTGGTGCTGGAAACACCATATATTTT. The variable domain in full, with the rest retrieved from reference TRBV5-1 and TRBJ1-3, is KAGVTQTPRYLIKTRGQQVTLSCSPISGHRSVSWYQQTPGQGLQFLFEYFSETQRNKGNFPGRFSGRQFSNSRSEMNVSTLELGDSALYLCASSLAGAGNTIYFGEGSWLTVV.